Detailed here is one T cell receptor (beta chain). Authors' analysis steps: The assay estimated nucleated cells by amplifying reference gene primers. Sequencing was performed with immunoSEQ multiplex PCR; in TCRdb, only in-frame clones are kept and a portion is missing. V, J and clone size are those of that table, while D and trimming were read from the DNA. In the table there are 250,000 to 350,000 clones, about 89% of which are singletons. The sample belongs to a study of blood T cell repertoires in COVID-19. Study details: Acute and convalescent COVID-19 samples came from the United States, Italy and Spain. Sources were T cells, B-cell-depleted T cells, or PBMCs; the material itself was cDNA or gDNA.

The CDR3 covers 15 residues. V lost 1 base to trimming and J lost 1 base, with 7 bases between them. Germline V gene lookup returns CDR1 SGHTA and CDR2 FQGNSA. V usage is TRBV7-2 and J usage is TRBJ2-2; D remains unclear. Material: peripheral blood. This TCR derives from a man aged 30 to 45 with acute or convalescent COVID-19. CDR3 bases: TGTGCCAGCAGCTTAGGATACAGGAACACCGGGGAGCTGTTTTTT. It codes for CASSLGYRNTGELFF.